This T cell receptor beta chain is drawn from a study of T-cell reconstitution after alpha-beta-depleted transplantation in children. Study observations and caveats: Two months or so post-transplant, alpha-beta T cells reportedly derived from several hundred expanded graft clones.

V lost 4 bases and J 0 bases, leaving 9 bases between the germline ends. The CDR3 totals 13 residues. The V gene's germline CDR1 is SQVTM and CDR2 ANQGSEA. Construction of the TCRbeta library involved unique molecular identifiers. TCRdb processed the PCR reads anew with MiXCR; each CDR3 protein has one entry. The table includes about 420,000 distinct CDR3 sequences, around 15% detected once. This clonotype was counted only a few times. Its target is not known. Material: PBMCs, mostly from graft donor cells, obtained 360 days after TCRalphabeta/CD19-depleted stem cell transplant. The receptor's source is a boy under three years old who had a stem cell transplant for Wiskott-Aldrich syndrome, so the T cells may come from the graft donor. This sequence joins TRBV29-1 and TRBJ1-2; no clear D. CDR3 nucleotide sequence: TGCAGCGTTGCGACGGGAACTAACTATGGCTACACCTTC. Its protein is CSVATGTNYGYTF.